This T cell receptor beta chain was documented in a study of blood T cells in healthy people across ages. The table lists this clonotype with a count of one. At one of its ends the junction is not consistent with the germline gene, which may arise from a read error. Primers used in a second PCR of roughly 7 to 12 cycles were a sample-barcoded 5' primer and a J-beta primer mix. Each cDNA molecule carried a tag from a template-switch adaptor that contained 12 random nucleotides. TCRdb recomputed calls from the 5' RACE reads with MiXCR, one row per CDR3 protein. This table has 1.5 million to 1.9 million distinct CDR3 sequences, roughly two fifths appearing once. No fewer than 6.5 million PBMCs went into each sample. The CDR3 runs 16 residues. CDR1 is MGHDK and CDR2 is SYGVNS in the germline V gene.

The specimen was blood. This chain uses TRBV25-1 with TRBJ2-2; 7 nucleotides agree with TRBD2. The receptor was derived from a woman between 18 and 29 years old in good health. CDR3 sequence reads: CAGSNPRGRETGELFF. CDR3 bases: TGTGCCGGCAGTAACCCCCGAGGGAGGGAAACCGGGGAGCTGTTTTTT. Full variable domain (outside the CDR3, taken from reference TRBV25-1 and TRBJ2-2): EADIYQTPRYLVIGTGKKITLECSQTMGHDKMYWYQQDPGMELHLIHYSYGVNSTEKGDLSSESTVSRIRTEHFPLTLESARPSHTSQYLCAGSNPRGRETGELFFGEGSRLTVL.